Listed here are 30 T cell receptor beta chains from one sample, sequenced in a study of shared clonotypes between healthy human individuals. This table comes from immunoSEQ multiplex PCR, and its TCRdb copy is limited to in-frame clones, with some not included. The data hold some 500,000 clones, with 79% observed a single time. The specimen sequenced was PBMCs. The receptor set was obtained from a middle-aged woman in good health. Some clones in this sample may be carry-over from other donors' samples.

This clone was seen a single time. The chain uses TRBV28 and TRBJ2-7; no firm D call. The CDR3 contains 14 residues. V lost 3 bases and J lost 1, with 10 bases in between. CDR1 MDHEN and CDR2 SYDVKM come from the germline V gene. CDR3 nucleotides: TGTGCCAGCAGTTTGGGTAGTAAATCCTACGAGCAGTACTTC. As protein: CASSLGSKSYEQYF.

The CDR3 sequence: CAISRAQGASNQPQHF. The CDR3 DNA follows: TGTGCCATCTCAAGGGCTCAGGGGGCGAGCAATCAGCCCCAGCATTTT. The chain is built from TRBV28 and TRBJ1-5, with TRBD1 matching 8 bases. The germline CDR1 and CDR2 sequences are MDHEN and SYDVKM. V trimming: 10 bases; J trimming: 1 base; junction bases outside the gene matches: 12. The CDR3 totals 16 residues.

The chain links TRBV27 to TRBJ2-3; D gene ambiguous. The V end lost 6 bases, the J end lost 0 bases, and 10 bases lay between the germline ends. The CDR3 has 14 amino acids. Germline V lookup: CDR1 MNHEY, CDR2 SMNVEV (reference sequence). The CDR3 loop reads CASSLKASTDTQYF. The CDR3 nucleotides read TGTGCCAGCAGCCTGAAAGCTAGCACAGATACGCAGTATTTT.

The CDR3 DNA sequence: TGTGCCACCAGCTGGACCGCCACCGGGGAGCTGTTTTTT. It codes for CATSWTATGELFF. This chain uses TRBV15 with TRBJ2-2; D is undetermined. Germline loops: CDR1 LNHNV, CDR2 YYDKDF (reference sequence). V was shortened by 5 bases and J by 4 bases, with 8 bases between the two germline ends. The CDR3 consists of 13 residues. The full variable domain, completed using reference TRBV15 and TRBJ2-2, is DAMVIQNPRYQVTQFGKPVTLSCSQTLNHNVMYWYQQKSSQAPKLLFHYYDKDFNNEADTPDNFQSRRPNTSFCFLDIRSPGLGDTAMYLCATSWTATGELFFGEGSRLTVL.

The chain is built from TRBV25-1 and TRBJ1-4; 9 bases fit TRBD1. CDR3 length equals 14 residues. Germline lookup yields CDR1 MGHDK and CDR2 SYGVNS. With 4 bases clipped from V and 6 bases from J, the junction kept 3 bases outside the gene matches. In nucleotides, the CDR3 is TGTGCCAGCAGTGCGGACAGGGGAGATGAAAAACTGTTTTTT. Its translation: CASSADRGDEKLFF.

The chain joins TRBV6-1 to TRBJ2-3, with 14 bases aligning to TRBD2. V trimming: 7 bases; J trimming: 6 bases; junction bases outside the gene matches: 6. The V gene's germline CDR1 is MNHNS and CDR2 SASEGT. The length of the CDR3 is 15 residues. CDR3: CASTGLAGVADTQYF. CDR3 coding DNA: TGTGCCAGCACGGGACTAGCGGGAGTTGCGGATACGCAGTATTTT.

The rearrangement uses TRBV29-1 and TRBJ2-7; 8 bases map to TRBD1. V was pared by 4 bases and J by 3 bases, with 2 bases of the junction left unmatched. In germline, CDR1 is SQVTM, CDR2 ANQGSEA. The CDR3 spans 12 residues. In DNA, the CDR3 is TGCAGCGTTGTAGGACAGGGCTACGAGCAGTACTTC. The encoded protein is CSVVGQGYEQYF.

The CDR3 region has the DNA TGTGCCAGCAGCCCTGGACTGGAAACGTCCGAGCAGTACTTC. Translation: CASSPGLETSEQYF. This sequence joins TRBV4-2 and TRBJ2-5; perhaps TRBD2 as D (5 bases). The end of the DNA is better explained by TRBJ2-7, so the J call may be wrong. This CDR3 has 14 amino acids. CDR1 LGHNA and CDR2 YNFKEQ come from the germline V gene.

The rearrangement links TRBV15 to TRBJ2-5, with D tentatively TRBD1 (5 bases). V was pared by 5 bases and J by 2 bases, with 12 bases between. This CDR3 is built from 14 residues. Per the germline V gene, CDR1 is LNHNV and CDR2 is YYDKDF (reference sequence). CDR3 coding DNA: TGTGCCACCAGCGGTAGACAGATACAAGAGACCCAGTACTTC. Protein product: CATSGRQIQETQYF.

The CDR3 here is CASSQGLGQQETQYF. CDR3 in DNA: TGTGCCAGCAGCCAGGGACTAGGGCAACAAGAGACCCAGTACTTC. The gene calls are TRBV7-9 and TRBJ2-5; TRBD2 agrees at 8 bases. CDR3 length: 15 amino acids. Germline V CDR1 and CDR2: SEHNR, FQNEAQ (reference sequence). J lost 2 bases, V lost 5 bases, and 7 bases had no gene match.

The chain recombines TRBV4-3 with TRBJ2-5, with D uncertain. The CDR3 is 15 amino acids. The germline V and J ends were trimmed by 1 base and 5 bases, with 14 bases remaining between them. Germline loops: CDR1 LGHNA, CDR2 YSLEER. CDR3 DNA sequence: TGCGCCAGCAGCCAAGTGGTTGGGCTACGGGAGACCCAGTACTTC. It specifies CASSQVVGLRETQYF.

V usage is TRBV11-2 and J usage is TRBJ1-3; D ambiguous. The CDR3 runs to 15 residues. Germline V lookup: CDR1 SGHAT, CDR2 FQNNGV. V was pared by 1 base and J by 0 bases, with 7 bases between. The CDR3 loop is CASSLVTNSGNTIYF. The CDR3 bases are TGTGCCAGCAGCTTAGTCACAAACTCTGGAAACACCATATATTTT.

This clone has a handful of counts. The chain carries TRBV7-3 and TRBJ1-1; 7 bases agree with TRBD1. Germline V gene lookup returns CDR1 SGHTA and CDR2 FQGTGA. V lost 1 base to trimming and J lost 4 bases; unmatched junction nucleotides: 6. The CDR3 spans 15 residues. The CDR3: CASSLRSGQVTEAFF. CDR3 coding DNA: TGTGCCAGCAGCTTAAGGTCAGGACAGGTCACTGAAGCTTTCTTT.

The V call is TRBV30, the J call TRBJ2-6; TRBD2 aligns across 8 bases. The CDR3 extends over 14 amino acids. V dropped 3 bases and J dropped 8; count of bases not matched to a gene: 6. Germline V lookup: CDR1 GTSNPN, CDR2 SVGIG (reference sequence). CDR3 loop: CAWRKAGESNVLTF. CDR3 coding DNA: TGTGCCTGGAGGAAAGCGGGAGAGTCCAACGTCCTGACTTTC.

The V call is TRBV30, the J call TRBJ2-1; 8 bases are a match to TRBD2. CDR1 is GTSNPN, CDR2 SVGIG, per germline (reference sequence). Losses at the gene ends were 1 base for V and 2 bases for J; bases not matched to a gene: 4. The CDR3 extends over 15 amino acids. CDR3 nucleotides: TGTGCCTGGAGTGGGGAGCGGGAGACCTACAATGAGCAGTTCTTC. Amino acids: CAWSGERETYNEQFF.

The gene calls are TRBV4-2 and TRBJ2-6; D is uncertain. Trimming shortened V by 3 bases and J by 4 bases, and 7 bases separated the two germline ends. Germline loops: CDR1 LGHNA, CDR2 YNFKEQ. The CDR3 is made up of 14 amino acids. The chain's CDR3 is CASSHRSGANVLTF. In nucleotides, the CDR3 is TGTGCCAGCAGCCACCGATCGGGGGCCAACGTCCTGACTTTC.

The chain recombines TRBV30 with TRBJ2-2; D gene unclear. V was trimmed by 8 bases and J by 0 bases, leaving 10 bases between them. Germline loops: CDR1 GTSNPN, CDR2 SVGIG (reference sequence). This CDR3 is 13 amino acids long. The CDR3 DNA reads TGTGCCCTCGGCCAAACGAACACCGGGGAGCTGTTTTTT. This sequence encodes CALGQTNTGELFF.

This chain joins TRBV2 and TRBJ1-2; D perhaps matches TRBD1 (6 bases). Trimming shortened V by 6 bases and J by 0 bases, and 11 bases separated the two germline ends. Germline V CDR1 and CDR2: SNHLY, FYNNEI. The CDR3 is 14 amino acids. CDR3 in amino acids: CASRAQGSNYGYTF. CDR3 coding DNA: TGTGCCAGCAGGGCACAGGGTTCTAACTATGGCTACACCTTC.

The genes are TRBV4-3 and TRBJ1-3; 7 bases fit TRBD2. The J call may be faulty, since TRBJ2-2 better matches the DNA end. Per the germline V gene, CDR1 is LGHNA and CDR2 is YSLEER. The CDR3 is made up of 16 amino acids. CDR3 sequence: CASSQDTLGGPGELFF. DNA of the CDR3: TGCGCCAGCAGCCAAGATACGCTGGGAGGGCCCGGGGAGCTGTTTTTT.

This chain links TRBV9 with TRBJ1-3; possibly TRBD1 for D (5 bases). This CDR3 is 17 amino acids long. The germline V gene has CDR1 SGDLS and CDR2 YYNGEE. V was clipped by 0 bases and J by 0 bases, with 13 bases between them. The CDR3 here is CASSVGWGTSSGNTIYF. The CDR3 DNA reads TGTGCCAGCAGCGTAGGGTGGGGCACCAGCTCTGGAAACACCATATATTTT. Drawing the rest from reference TRBV9 and TRBJ1-3, the complete variable domain is DSGVTQTPKHLITATGQRVTLRCSPRSGDLSVYWYQQSLDQGLQFLIQYYNGEERAKGNILERFSAQQFPDLHSELNLSSLELGDSALYFCASSVGWGTSSGNTIYFGEGSWLTVV.

This clone was counted a few times. The J gene is TRBJ2-5, the V gene TRBV7-6; TRBD2 matches at 10 bases. The J call may not be correct, given that the DNA end is closer to TRBJ2-7. The germline V gene encodes CDR1 SGHVS and CDR2 FNYEAQ. CDR3 size: 14 residues. The CDR3 loop reads CASSSGTSVYEQYF. CDR3 bases: TGTGCCAGCAGCTCCGGGACTAGCGTTTACGAGCAGTACTTC.

This rearrangement joins TRBV2 to TRBJ2-3; TRBD2 matches at 7 bases. The CDR3 is 14 amino acids. Trimming took 8 bases from V and 0 from J; bases not matched to a gene: 5. Germline CDR1 and CDR2: SNHLY and FYNNEI. CDR3 nucleotide sequence: TGTGCCAGCCTAGCGGCGGCTAGCACAGATACGCAGTATTTT. Amino acids: CASLAAASTDTQYF.

This clone occurred once. This chain uses TRBV6-4 with TRBJ2-7, with a tentative D call TRBD2 (7 bases). V was pared by 5 bases and J by 0 bases, with 14 bases between. There are 15 residues in the CDR3. Germline lookup yields CDR1 MRHNA and CDR2 SNTAGT. The CDR3, as DNA: TGTGCCAGCAGTCCTCGACGGGGGGCCTCCTACGAGCAGTACTTC. This gives the protein CASSPRRGASYEQYF.

The chain carries TRBV7-3 and TRBJ1-5; D gene ambiguous. CDR1 and CDR2 from the germline V gene are SGHTA and FQGTGA. The CDR3 totals 13 residues. V was clipped by 4 bases and J by 0 bases, with 4 bases between them. The CDR3 reads CASSYNSNQPQHF. CDR3 nucleotide sequence: TGTGCCAGCAGCTACAATAGCAATCAGCCCCAGCATTTT.

V is TRBV4-2 and J is TRBJ2-5; D is perhaps TRBD2 (5 bases). The last part of the DNA fits TRBJ2-7 better; the J call may be wrong. CDR1 is LGHNA and CDR2 is YNFKEQ in the germline V gene. The CDR3 sequence is 12 residues long. The CDR3 DNA sequence: TGTGCCAGCAGTCGCACTAGTGGCGAGCAGTACTTC. Protein product: CASSRTSGEQYF.

The rearrangement joins TRBV30 to TRBJ2-5, with 11 positions matching TRBD1. The CDR3 is 13 amino acids. Germline CDR1 GTSNPN, CDR2 SVGIG (reference sequence). After removal of 5 bases from V and 6 bases from J, the junction contained 5 bases not matched to a gene. The CDR3 DNA sequence: TGTGCCTGGGGGACAGGGGGATCGAAGACCCAGTACTTC. As protein: CAWGTGGSKTQYF. Full variable domain (missing parts from reference TRBV30 and TRBJ2-5): SQTIHQWPATLVQPVGSPLSLECTVEGTSNPNLYWYRQAAGRGLQLLFYSVGIGQISSEVPQNLSASRPQDRQFILSSKKLLLSDSGFYLCAWGTGGSKTQYFGPGTRLLVL.

The chain uses TRBV5-1 and TRBJ2-3, with 7 bases fitting TRBD2. The CDR3 is 15 residues long. V dropped 4 bases and J dropped 5; count of bases not matched to a gene: 10. Germline-derived CDR1 and CDR2 are SGHRS and YFSETQ. The CDR3 reads CASSLQGREIDTQYF. The CDR3 nucleotides are TGCGCCAGCAGCCTTCAAGGGCGGGAGATAGATACGCAGTATTTT. The full variable domain, in which reference TRBV5-1 and TRBJ2-3 provide the parts outside the CDR3, is KAGVTQTPRYLIKTRGQQVTLSCSPISGHRSVSWYQQTPGQGLQFLFEYFSETQRNKGNFPGRFSGRQFSNSRSEMNVSTLELGDSALYLCASSLQGREIDTQYFGPGTRLTVL.

This clone was seen a handful of times. The chain has TRBV29-1 and TRBJ2-7, with a tentative D call TRBD2 (5 bases). The germline V gene encodes CDR1 SQVTM and CDR2 ANQGSEA. V dropped 4 bases and J dropped 6 bases, with 13 bases sitting between them. The CDR3 is made up of 12 amino acids. CDR3 loop: CSVAEGSLEQYF. The CDR3 DNA sequence: TGCAGCGTTGCAGAGGGTTCCCTCGAGCAGTACTTC.

This chain connects TRBV27 to TRBJ2-1; the D gene is possibly TRBD1 (5 bases). Germline lookup yields CDR1 MNHEY and CDR2 SMNVEV (reference sequence). CDR3 length: 13 amino acids. V lost 6 bases, J lost 9 bases, and 15 bases lay in between. The CDR3 DNA sequence: TGTGCCAGCAGGGCGCAGGGTAGCCGTGAGCAGTTCTTC. Its protein is CASRAQGSREQFF.

V gene TRBV11-1 combines with J gene TRBJ2-5, with unresolved D. CDR3 size: 13 residues. V was clipped by 2 bases and J by 1 base, with 5 bases between them. From germline, CDR1 is SGHAT and CDR2 FQDESV (reference sequence). The CDR3 DNA follows: TGTGCCAGCAGCTTATCAGTCCAAGAGACCCAGTACTTC. As protein: CASSLSVQETQYF.